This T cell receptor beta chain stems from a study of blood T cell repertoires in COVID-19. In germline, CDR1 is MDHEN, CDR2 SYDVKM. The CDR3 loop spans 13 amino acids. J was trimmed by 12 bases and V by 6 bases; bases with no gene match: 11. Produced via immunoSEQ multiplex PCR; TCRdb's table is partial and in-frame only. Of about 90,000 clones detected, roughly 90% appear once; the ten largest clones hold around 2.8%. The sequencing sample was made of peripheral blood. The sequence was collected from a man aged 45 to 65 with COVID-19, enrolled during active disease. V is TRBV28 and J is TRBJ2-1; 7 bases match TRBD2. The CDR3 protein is CASSTILRGVQFF. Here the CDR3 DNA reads TGTGCCAGCAGCACTATACTACGGGGGGTGCAGTTCTTC.